Each of the 7 T cell receptor beta chains below was sequenced from the same sample in a study of cytomegalovirus exposure and HLA in healthy donors (dated by TCRdb to about 2017). Libraries were built with the immunoSEQ multiplex PCR assay. TCRdb took over this immuneACCESS table, retaining in-frame rearrangements with V and J assigned. Such tables are incomplete; in checked studies, under half of the missing clones stem from an unresolved V gene, and the remainder is unexplained. This sample is represented by about 360,000 clones; about nine tenths of them were singletons. In total, the top ten clones hold under 0.95% of the sample. Sequencing used PBMCs. The receptors here all came from a young woman in good health and CMV-seronegative.

The chain uses TRBV5-1 and TRBJ2-7; 10 nucleotides align to TRBD1. Germline loops: CDR1 SGHRS, CDR2 YFSETQ. Trimming took 2 bases from V and 7 from J; bases not matched to a gene: 12. The CDR3 covers 16 residues. The CDR3, as DNA: TGCGCCAGCAGCTTAAGAACCGGGACAGGGGCGAAGGAGCAGTACTTC. Its translation is CASSLRTGTGAKEQYF.

The rearrangement links TRBV28 to TRBJ2-1; the D gene is possibly TRBD1 (6 bases). Between the trimmed V and J ends, which lost 5 bases and 1 base, there was a span of 18 bases. The germline gives CDR1 MDHEN, CDR2 SYDVKM. The CDR3 runs 17 residues. DNA for the CDR3: TGTGCCAGCAGTGGACAGTCTCTAGGCGTTTCCTACAATGAGCAGTTCTTC. It codes for CASSGQSLGVSYNEQFF.

The chain uses TRBV5-3 and TRBJ2-7; 8 bases align to TRBD2. TRBV5-3 is annotated as an ORF whose role is uncertain. CDR3 length equals 16 residues. V lost 4 bases and J lost 2; bases outside the gene matches: 11. CDR3 nucleotide sequence: TGTGCCAGAAGCCCGGAGGAGCGGGGGACCGCCTACGAGCAGTACTTC. Its translation: CARSPEERGTAYEQYF.

The V call is TRBV9, the J call TRBJ1-1; D may be TRBD1 (5 bases). Germline V CDR1 and CDR2: SGDLS, YYNGEE. CDR3 size: 14 residues. Trimming removed 4 bases from V and 2 bases from J, with 12 bases in between. CDR3 loop: CASSSGGVNTEAFF. The CDR3 DNA follows: TGTGCCAGCAGCTCAGGAGGGGTCAACACTGAAGCTTTCTTT.

This clone appeared a few times. CDR3 residues: CAVGVNPYEQYF. CDR3 DNA sequence: TGTGCCGTAGGGGTCAATCCCTACGAGCAGTACTTC. The chain is built from TRBV6-5 and TRBJ2-7; possibly TRBD1 for D (5 bases). CDR3 length: 12 residues. Trimming took 11 bases from V and 2 from J, leaving 13 bases between them. CDR1 and CDR2 from the germline V gene are MNHEY and SVGAGI.

The chain joins TRBV5-1 to TRBJ2-3; 8 bases fit TRBD2. The CDR3 covers 15 residues. Germline CDR1 is SGHRS and CDR2 is YFSETQ. Trimming took 4 bases from V and 2 from J; bases not matched to a gene: 6. DNA for the CDR3: TGCGCCAGCAGCAGGGATAGCGGGGTCACAGATACGCAGTATTTT. Residues: CASSRDSGVTDTQYF.

This clone was seen only once. The chain carries TRBV4-2 and TRBJ1-5; 7 bases align to TRBD1. Germline trimming cut 3 bases from V and 3 bases from J; bases unmatched to any gene: 14. Germline CDR1 LGHNA, CDR2 YNFKEQ. CDR3 size: 18 residues. CDR3 nucleotide sequence: TGTGCCAGCAGCCATTCCCCCCGCGGAGGGGGCACCAATCAGCCCCAGCATTTT. Translating gives CASSHSPRGGGTNQPQHF.